This T cell receptor beta chain was found in a study of long-term antiretroviral therapy in people with HIV. Whole-study results and caveats: Clonal expansions arising prior to ART prevailed in the repertoire at every time point.

This was the immunoSEQ v3.0 assay at survey level. TCRdb's copy holds only in-frame clones and misses some; the assay was immunoSEQ multiplex PCR. The repertoire holds about 16,000 clones, with roughly 76% as singletons. About this clone: Its antigen is as yet unknown.

CDR3 length equals 13 residues. The germline CDR1 and CDR2 sequences are SGHVS and FQNEAQ. The V and J ends lost 1 base and 3 bases respectively, with 1 base between them. The sequence was collected from a woman aged 50 to 60 with HIV. This chain links TRBV7-8 with TRBJ2-6, with D hard to call. Sequences were derived from unsorted PBMCs, sampled 1.5 years before starting antiretroviral therapy. The CDR3 reads CASSLGGANVLTF. The CDR3 DNA sequence: TGTGCCAGCAGCTTAGGTGGGGCCAACGTCCTGACTTTC.